This T cell receptor (beta chain) was sequenced for a study of blood T cell repertoires in COVID-19. Study information: Sources were T cells, B-cell-depleted T cells, or PBMCs; the material itself was cDNA or gDNA.

The CDR3 runs 14 residues. Germline values: CDR1 SGHNT, CDR2 YENEEA. V lost 1 base to trimming and J lost 9 bases; unmatched junction nucleotides: 6. The Seattle patients joined while their infection was active and were tracked longitudinally afterward. Worth noting for this clone: This CDR3 is also generated by other DNA sequences in the sample.

How the authors handled the data: By means of reference gene primer amplification, nucleated cell counts were estimated. TCRdb's copy holds only in-frame clones and misses some; the assay was immunoSEQ multiplex PCR. That table is the source of V, J and clone size, and D and trimming were worked out from the DNA. The sample has roughly 160,000 clones; approximately 91% are singletons. The V gene is TRBV11-3, the J gene TRBJ2-1, with 7 positions matching TRBD2. This clonotype was sampled from a young man with COVID-19, enrolled during active disease. Sample: peripheral blood. CDR3 coding DNA: TGTGCCAGCAGCTTAGTGCCGGGCGGGAGTGAGCAGTTCTTC. This sequence encodes CASSLVPGGSEQFF. The full variable domain, completed using reference TRBV11-3 and TRBJ2-1, is EAGVVQSPRYKIIEKKQPVAFWCNPISGHNTLYWYLQNLGQGPELLIRYENEEAVDDSQLPKDRFSAERLKGVDSTLKIQPAELGDSAVYLCASSLVPGGSEQFFGPGTRLTVL.